This T cell receptor beta chain was observed in a study of blood T cell repertoires in COVID-19. Study-level background: The United States, Italy and Spain supplied acute and convalescent COVID-19 samples.

How the authors handled the data: Estimation of nucleated cell counts relied on the amplification of reference gene primers. Sequenced by immunoSEQ multiplex PCR; TCRdb stores in-frame clones only, minus some. V, J and clone size derive from that table, while D and trimming were established from the DNA sequence. Among approximately 66,000 clones listed, 73% were seen once. The germline V gene has CDR1 SGHKS and CDR2 YYEKEE (reference sequence). Trimming took 2 bases from V and 5 from J; bases not matched to a gene: 2. This CDR3 has 14 amino acids. Specimen: peripheral blood. The chain uses TRBV5-5 and TRBJ2-3; TRBD2 matches at 10 bases. This TCR was sampled from a man aged 60 to 69 with acute or convalescent COVID-19. CDR3 region: CASSLAGGGDTQYF. The CDR3 coding sequence is TGTGCCAGCAGCTTAGCGGGAGGGGGAGATACGCAGTATTTT.